The next 14 T cell receptor beta chains were all read from a single sample in a study of beta chain features in type 1 diabetes. The whole isolated RNA underwent reverse transcription, so sequencing captured expressed TCRB transcripts. Here immunoSEQ multiplex PCR was the method, and the copy in TCRdb shows in-frame clones only, minus some. The repertoire holds over 150,000 clones, 8.1% seen once, with about 0.6% in the top ten. The sequenced sample consisted of central memory CD4+ T cells from blood. These receptors originate from a man aged 18 to 30 in good health.

This clone was detected only a few times. The V call is TRBV4-2, the J call TRBJ1-2; D is undetermined. The CDR3 loop spans 15 amino acids. Trimming cost V 1 base and J 6 bases, with 15 bases left between them. Per the germline V gene, CDR1 is LGHNA and CDR2 is YNFKEQ. The CDR3 DNA is TGTGCCAGCAGCCAAGGGAGGTCGGGAGGCGATGGCTACACCTTC. Amino acids: CASSQGRSGGDGYTF.

The CDR3 here is CASSLGGGMNTEAFF. The CDR3 DNA is TGTGCCAGCAGCTTAGGAGGGGGTATGAACACTGAAGCTTTCTTT. V usage is TRBV7-2 and J usage is TRBJ1-1; D is perhaps TRBD1 (6 bases). The germline V and J ends were trimmed by 1 base and 0 bases, with 9 bases remaining between them. CDR1 is SGHTA and CDR2 is FQGNSA in the germline V gene. The CDR3 contains 15 residues.

In this sample, this clone turned up many times. V usage is TRBV19 and J usage is TRBJ2-7; 9 nucleotides line up with TRBD1. This CDR3 spans 11 amino acids. V lost 10 bases and J lost 6; bases outside the gene matches: 4. CDR1 is LNHDA and CDR2 is SQIVND in the germline V gene (reference sequence). CDR3 sequence reads: CATRQGGEQYF. CDR3 nucleotide sequence: TGTGCCACAAGACAGGGGGGCGAGCAGTACTTC.

The chain links TRBV7-9 to TRBJ1-1; the match to TRBD1 covers 8 bases. J gave up 3 bases and V 1 base, and 10 bases lay outside the gene matches. CDR1 SEHNR and CDR2 FQNEAQ come from the germline V gene (reference sequence). The CDR3 contains 17 residues. The CDR3 DNA is TGTGCCAGCAGCTTAGTCTATGGTCAGGGGGCAGACACTGAAGCTTTCTTT. The encoded protein is CASSLVYGQGADTEAFF.

This clone was observed a handful of times. The chain has TRBV14 and TRBJ2-3, with TRBD2 matching over 8 bases. CDR3 length equals 15 residues. V lost 4 bases, J lost 1 base, and 4 bases stayed unmatched. The V gene's germline CDR1 is SGHDN and CDR2 FVKESK. CDR3 sequence reads: CASSPTSGGTDTQYF. In DNA form, the CDR3 reads TGTGCCAGCAGCCCCACTAGCGGAGGCACAGATACGCAGTATTTT.

The chain uses TRBV7-8 and TRBJ2-7, with 7 bases lining up with TRBD1. The CDR3 totals 15 residues. After removal of 5 bases from V and 4 bases from J, the junction contained 11 bases not matched to a gene. Germline V gene data show CDR1 as SGHVS and CDR2 as FQNEAQ. The CDR3 here is CASSLRRRGPYEQYF. In DNA, the CDR3 is TGTGCCAGCAGCCTACGAAGAAGGGGGCCGTACGAGCAGTACTTC.

This clone was counted only a few times. The chain carries TRBV5-1 and TRBJ1-4; 7 bases line up with TRBD1. Germline V gene lookup returns CDR1 SGHRS and CDR2 YFSETQ. Trimming cost V 4 bases and J 0 bases; bases outside gene matches: 6. This CDR3 comprises 16 residues. CDR3 protein: CASSPGTVATNEKLFF. Written as DNA, the CDR3 is TGCGCCAGCAGCCCGGGGACAGTCGCAACTAATGAAAAACTGTTTTTT.

This chain links TRBV5-4 with TRBJ2-5; TRBD1 aligns across 11 bases. In germline, CDR1 is SGHNT, CDR2 YYREEE (reference sequence). The CDR3 is 14 residues long. With 4 bases clipped from V and 11 bases from J, the junction kept 10 bases outside the gene matches. CDR3 DNA: TGTGCCAGCAGCGCGACGGACAGGGGGCATGAGCAGTACTTC. Its protein is CASSATDRGHEQYF.

This clone turned up a few times. The rearrangement links TRBV7-8 to TRBJ1-5, with a possible D match to TRBD1 (6 bases). V lost 2 bases and J lost 4, with 12 bases in between. Germline V gene sequence: CDR1 SGHVS, CDR2 FQNEAQ. This CDR3 has 15 amino acids. Here the CDR3 DNA reads TGTGCCAGCAGCTTAATGGGGGCAGGGAATCAGCCCCAGCATTTT. It encodes CASSLMGAGNQPQHF.

In its sample, this clone was seen many times. J is TRBJ2-3 and V is TRBV28; 10 bases fit TRBD2. The CDR3 length is 19 residues. Germline CDR1 and CDR2: MDHEN and SYDVKM. Unmatched junction bases numbered 12, after V lost 3 bases and J lost 0 bases. CDR3 in amino acids: CASSLLAGAYRGSTDTQYF. The CDR3 DNA reads as TGTGCCAGCAGTTTGCTAGCGGGAGCGTATAGGGGGAGCACAGATACGCAGTATTTT.

This clone occurred a few times. This sequence joins TRBV7-3 and TRBJ2-5, with 7 bases lining up with TRBD1. This CDR3 region has 15 residues. The ends lost 8 bases at V and 1 base at J; junction bases unmatched: 10. CDR1 and CDR2 from the germline V gene are SGHTA and FQGTGA. The CDR3 reads CASAGQTGPQETQYF. The CDR3 DNA reads TGTGCCAGCGCTGGACAGACAGGGCCCCAAGAGACCCAGTACTTC.

This clone occurred many times. The chain combines TRBV4-2 with TRBJ2-1, with 8 bases lining up with TRBD2. The CDR3 runs 15 residues. V lost 4 bases and J lost 5; bases outside the gene matches: 7. Per the germline V gene, CDR1 is LGHNA and CDR2 is YNFKEQ. Here the CDR3 reads CASSLSGTRDNEQFF. CDR3 coding DNA: TGTGCCAGCAGCCTTTCCGGGACTAGGGACAATGAGCAGTTCTTC.

The CDR3 DNA is TGTGCCAGCTCACCGGGGAGGTCCCACGAGCAGTACTTC. Protein product: CASSPGRSHEQYF. The V gene is TRBV18, the J gene TRBJ2-7; D might be TRBD2 (6 bases). Looked up from germline, CDR1 is KGHSH and CDR2 is LQKENI. Trimming shortened V by 3 bases and J by 5 bases, and 11 bases separated the two germline ends. This CDR3 is built from 13 residues.

V and J are TRBV25-1 and TRBJ2-1, with 11 bases that match TRBD1. V lost 9 bases, J lost 4 bases, and 5 bases stayed unmatched. CDR3 size: 14 residues. CDR1 and CDR2 (germline): MGHDK, SYGVNS. The CDR3 DNA reads TGTGCCAGTAGGGGGACAGGGGGTTACAATGAGCAGTTCTTC. This gives the protein CASRGTGGYNEQFF.